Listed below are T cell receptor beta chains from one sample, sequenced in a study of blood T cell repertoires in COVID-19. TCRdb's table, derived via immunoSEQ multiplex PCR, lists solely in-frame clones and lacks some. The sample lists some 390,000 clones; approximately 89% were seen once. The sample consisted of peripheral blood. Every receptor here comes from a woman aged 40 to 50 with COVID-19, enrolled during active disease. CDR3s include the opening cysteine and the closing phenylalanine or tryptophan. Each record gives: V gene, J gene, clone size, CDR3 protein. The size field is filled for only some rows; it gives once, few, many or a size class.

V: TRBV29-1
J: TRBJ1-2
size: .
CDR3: CSVEAPFDRDGGYTF

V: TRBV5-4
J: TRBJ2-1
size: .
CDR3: CASSPPPGSGSIYNEQFF

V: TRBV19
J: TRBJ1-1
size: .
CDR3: CASSQQSTGADTEAFF

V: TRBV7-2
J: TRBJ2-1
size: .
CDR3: CASSLGYRISGDEQFF

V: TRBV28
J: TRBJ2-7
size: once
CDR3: CASRGQDTYEQYF

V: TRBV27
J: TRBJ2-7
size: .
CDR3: CASSFGGGISEQYF

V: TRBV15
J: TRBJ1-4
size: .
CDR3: CATSPAGRLRFF

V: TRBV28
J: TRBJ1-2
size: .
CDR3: CASGKSRERVSGYTF

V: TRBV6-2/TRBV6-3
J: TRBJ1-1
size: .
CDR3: CASSYSIQYTEAFF

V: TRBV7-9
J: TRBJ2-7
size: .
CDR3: CASSFQGDEQYF

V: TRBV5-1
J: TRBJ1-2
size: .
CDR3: CASRYEQTNYGYTF

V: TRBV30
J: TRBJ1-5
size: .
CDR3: CAWRPRDRDSQPQHF

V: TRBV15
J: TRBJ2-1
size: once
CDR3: CATALGAYAYNEQFF

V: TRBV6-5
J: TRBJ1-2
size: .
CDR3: CASFDREKHGYTF

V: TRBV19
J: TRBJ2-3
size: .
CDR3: CASSLQGAFTDTQYF

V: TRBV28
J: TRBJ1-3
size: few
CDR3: CASSRDRGNTIYF

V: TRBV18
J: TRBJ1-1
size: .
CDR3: CASSRNPDRVGTEAFF

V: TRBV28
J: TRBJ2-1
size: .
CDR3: CATLRSVYNEQFF

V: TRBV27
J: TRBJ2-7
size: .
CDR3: CASGRMREAYEQYF

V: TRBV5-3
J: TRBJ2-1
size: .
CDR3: CARSPGWADNEQFF

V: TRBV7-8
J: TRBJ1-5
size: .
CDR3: CASSSLDRGRNNQPQHF

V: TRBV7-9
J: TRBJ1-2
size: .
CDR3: CASRDDGGAFGYTF

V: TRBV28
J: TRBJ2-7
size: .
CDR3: CASSGPGQGYEQYF

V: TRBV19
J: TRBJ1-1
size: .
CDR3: CASSIVGGVTEAFF

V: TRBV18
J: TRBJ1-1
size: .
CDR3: CASSPRQGGTEAFF

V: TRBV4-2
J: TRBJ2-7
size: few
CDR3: CASGMSRTSDSYEQYF

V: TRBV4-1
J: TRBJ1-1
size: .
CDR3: CASSQRQRMNTEAFF

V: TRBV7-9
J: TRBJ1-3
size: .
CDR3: CASRPPGHLGNTIYF

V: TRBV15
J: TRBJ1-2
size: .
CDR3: CATSRGGQGDYGYTF

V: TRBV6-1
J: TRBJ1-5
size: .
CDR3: CASSDDRYNQPQHF

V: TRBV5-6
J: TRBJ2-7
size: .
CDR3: CASSWLAGGSYEQYF

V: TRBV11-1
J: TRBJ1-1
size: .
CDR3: CASNEQALMNTEAFF

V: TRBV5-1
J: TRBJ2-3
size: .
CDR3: CASSPQGTTDTQYF

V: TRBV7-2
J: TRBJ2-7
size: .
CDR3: CASSLWGESHEQYF

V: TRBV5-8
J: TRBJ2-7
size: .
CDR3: CASSLLPGTNSYEQYF

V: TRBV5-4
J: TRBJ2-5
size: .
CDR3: CASSPGGVETQYF

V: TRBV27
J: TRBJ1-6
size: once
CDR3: CASSLSGQGRSPLHF

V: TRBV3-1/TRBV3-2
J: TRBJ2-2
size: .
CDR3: CASSQAAGVITGELFF

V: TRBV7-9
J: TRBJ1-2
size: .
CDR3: CASSQTGGEYYGYTF

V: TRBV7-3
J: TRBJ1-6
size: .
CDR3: CASSPTGEPPLHF

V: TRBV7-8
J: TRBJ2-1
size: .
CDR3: CASSRQTSSGSDEQFF

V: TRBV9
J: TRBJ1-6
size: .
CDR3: CASSASRDSPLHF

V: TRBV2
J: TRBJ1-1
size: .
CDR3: CASSEARAHLNTEAFF

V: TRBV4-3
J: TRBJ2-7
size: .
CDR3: CASSQDDRGGTGSLFF

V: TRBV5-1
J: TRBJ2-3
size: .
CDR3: CASSLDARSTDTQYF

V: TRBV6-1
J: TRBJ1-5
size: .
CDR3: CASSEGGQPQHF

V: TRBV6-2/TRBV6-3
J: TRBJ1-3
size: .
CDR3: CASSYSGEPAGNTIYF

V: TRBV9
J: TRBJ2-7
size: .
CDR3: CASSVELGQSYEQYF

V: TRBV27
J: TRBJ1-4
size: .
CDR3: CASSSSSGGRSEKLFF

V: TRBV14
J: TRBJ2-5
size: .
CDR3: CASSQDLGVPQETQYF

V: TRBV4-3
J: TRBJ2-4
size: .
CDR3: CASSQDLGVDIQYF

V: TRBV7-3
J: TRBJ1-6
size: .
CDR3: CASSLNGGNSPLHF

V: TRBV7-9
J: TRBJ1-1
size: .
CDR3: CASSFWDRNTEAFF

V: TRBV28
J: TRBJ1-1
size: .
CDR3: CASSEAFRMNTEAFF

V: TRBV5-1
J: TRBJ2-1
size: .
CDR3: CASSREGAGEQFF

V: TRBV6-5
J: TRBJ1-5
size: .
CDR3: CASSQGNQPQHF

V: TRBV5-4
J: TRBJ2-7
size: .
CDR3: CASSSGTGGYEQYF